The 32 T cell receptor beta chains reported below all come from one sample, sequenced in a study of CD8 T cells in ankylosing spondylitis. What these receptors recognize is not known. TCRdb analysed the 5' RACE reads with MiXCR anew, one entry per CDR3 protein. The sample includes tens of thousands of distinct CDR3 sequences, roughly 8.8% seen only once; the top ten take over 25%. Study-level points and caveats: Within ankylosing spondylitis blood, a TCR beta motif made up of fewer than ten highly homologous variants appeared to be characteristic.

The sequenced sample consisted of blood, either unsorted or a sorted T cell fraction (not recorded which). Receptor source: a male donor with ankylosing spondylitis.

This clonotype was recorded many times. The rearrangement uses TRBV12-3 or TRBV12-4 and TRBJ2-5; 7 bases are a match to TRBD2. V was pared by 2 bases and J by 3 bases, with 3 bases of the junction left unmatched. The CDR3 sequence is 14 residues long. CDR3 in amino acids: CASSLYLAEETQYF. DNA for the CDR3: TGTGCCAGCAGTTTATATCTAGCGGAAGAGACCCAGTACTTC.

The rearrangement joins TRBV27 to TRBJ2-7; D remains ambiguous. V gave up 4 bases and J gave up 1 base, with 8 bases separating them. This CDR3 contains 13 residues. Germline values: CDR1 MNHEY, CDR2 SMNVEV (reference sequence). This CDR3 reads CASSYGLSYEQYF. In nucleotides, the CDR3 is TGTGCCAGCAGTTACGGATTGTCCTACGAGCAGTACTTC.

This clonotype was seen ten or more times. The CDR3, as DNA: TGTGCCATCAGTGCCGGGACAGGGAGTGAGCAGTACGTC. This gives the protein CAISAGTGSEQYV. The genes are TRBV10-3 and TRBJ2-7, with TRBD1 matching 9 bases. Germline V gene lookup returns CDR1 ENHRY and CDR2 SYGVKD. The CDR3 runs to 13 residues. V shed 4 bases, J shed 7 bases, and the junction held 5 bases outside the gene matches.

The rearrangement uses TRBV5-1 and TRBJ1-5, with a possible D match to TRBD1 (5 bases). CDR1 SGHRS and CDR2 YFSETQ come from the germline V gene. This CDR3 has 13 residues. Trimming took off 4 bases at V and 4 bases at J, with 9 bases between the two ends. This CDR3 reads CASSMDTNQPQHF. DNA of the CDR3: TGCGCCAGCAGCATGGACACGAATCAGCCCCAGCATTTT.

The J gene is TRBJ2-1, the V gene TRBV19; D is perhaps TRBD1 (6 bases). V lost 5 bases and J lost 6, with 14 bases in between. The germline V gene has CDR1 LNHDA and CDR2 SQIVND (reference sequence). The CDR3 runs 14 residues. This CDR3 is CASSASGVLNEQFF. The DNA of the CDR3 is TGTGCCAGTAGTGCTTCAGGGGTGCTCAATGAGCAGTTCTTC.

This chain connects TRBV5-6 to TRBJ2-5; tentative D call: TRBD2 (5 bases). CDR1 SGHDT and CDR2 YYEEEE come from the germline V gene. This CDR3 is built from 18 residues. Between the trimmed V and J ends, which lost 4 bases and 1 base, there was a span of 23 bases. As DNA, the CDR3 is TGTGCCAGCAGCAGTCAAATAGGCGAGCGGTTAGGCCAAGAGACCCAGTACTTC. Translation gives CASSSQIGERLGQETQYF. Filled out from reference TRBV5-6 and TRBJ2-5, the complete variable domain reads DAGVTQSPTHLIKTRGQQVTLRCSPKSGHDTVSWYQQALGQGPQFIFQYYEEEERQRGNFPDRFSGHQFPNYSSELNVNALLLGDSALYLCASSSQIGERLGQETQYFGPGTRLLVL.

Within the sample, this clonotype is medium-sized. The chain combines TRBV3-1 with TRBJ2-2, with 12 bases lining up with TRBD2. This CDR3 is 17 amino acids long. J was trimmed by 4 bases and V by 4 bases; bases with no gene match: 7. CDR1 is LGHDT, CDR2 YNNKEL, per germline (reference sequence). The CDR3 region is CASSPRGLAGITGELFF. The CDR3, as DNA: TGTGCCAGCAGCCCGCGTGGACTAGCGGGAATCACCGGGGAGCTGTTTTTT.

This chain uses TRBV20-1 with TRBJ2-4; perhaps TRBD2 as D (6 bases). The germline V gene has CDR1 DFQATT and CDR2 SNEGSKA (reference sequence). Trimming stripped 0 bases from V and 2 bases from J, with 11 bases between. The CDR3 has 15 residues. This CDR3 is CSARDRRATKNIQYF. The DNA of the CDR3 is TGCAGTGCTAGAGACAGGAGGGCTACCAAAAACATTCAGTACTTC.

The V gene is TRBV7-9, the J gene TRBJ2-1; weak D call: TRBD2 (5 bases). This CDR3 comprises 15 residues. The V gene lost 5 bases and the J gene lost 2 bases, with 13 bases spanning the gap. Germline V CDR1 and CDR2: SEHNR, FQNEAQ (reference sequence). The CDR3 nucleotides read TGTGCCAGCAGCCGCTTATCCGGGGCCTACAATGAGCAGTTCTTC. This sequence encodes CASSRLSGAYNEQFF.

This clonotype was seen at least ten times. The genes are TRBV10-3 and TRBJ1-1, with D unclear. V lost 0 bases and J lost 3, with 17 bases in between. This CDR3 spans 17 amino acids. Germline-derived CDR1 and CDR2 are ENHRY and SYGVKD. In DNA form, the CDR3 reads TGTGCCATCAGTGAGTCCTCTACCCTCGGGCCCGACACTGAAGCTTTCTTT. This encodes CAISESSTLGPDTEAFF.

At least ten counts were recorded for this clonotype. The gene calls are TRBV7-9 and TRBJ1-1; TRBD1 matches 9 bases. CDR3 size: 15 residues. J gave up 1 base and V 5 bases, and 5 bases lay outside the gene matches. Germline values: CDR1 SEHNR, CDR2 FQNEAQ (reference sequence). The DNA for the CDR3 is TGTGCCAGCAGCGTACTGGGACAGGGGAACACTGAAGCTTTCTTT. Amino acid sequence: CASSVLGQGNTEAFF.

Here the CDR3 reads CASSNPGTGAYNEQFF. The CDR3 DNA reads as TGTGCCAGCAGTAACCCCGGGACAGGGGCGTACAATGAGCAGTTCTTC. The chain joins TRBV28 to TRBJ2-1; TRBD1 aligns across 10 bases. After removal of 5 bases from V and 4 bases from J, the junction contained 8 bases not matched to a gene. This CDR3 spans 16 amino acids. Germline V CDR1 and CDR2: MDHEN, SYDVKM. Full variable domain (remainder filled in from reference TRBV28 and TRBJ2-1): DVKVTQSSRYLVKRTGEKVFLECVQDMDHENMFWYRQDPGLGLRLIYFSYDVKMKEKGDIPEGYSVSREKKERFSLILESASTNQTSMYLCASSNPGTGAYNEQFFGPGTRLTVL.

This clonotype occurred a few times. The rearrangement links TRBV27 to TRBJ2-3; D is unclear. Per germline, CDR1 MNHEY and CDR2 SMNVEV (reference sequence). V was trimmed by 6 bases and J by 7 bases, leaving 17 bases between them. CDR3 size: 14 residues. CDR3 region: CASSSGLLTNTQYF. CDR3 bases: TGTGCCAGCAGCTCCGGGCTACTTACCAATACGCAGTATTTT.

This clonotype was found many times. The CDR3 coding sequence is TGTGCCAGCAGCCAAGAATCAGCGGCGAGCTCCTACAATGAGCAGTTCTTC. This codes for CASSQESAASSYNEQFF. V usage is TRBV4-2 and J usage is TRBJ2-1, with a possible D match to TRBD2 (5 bases). The V end was cut by 0 bases, the J end by 0 bases, with 12 bases between. Germline V CDR1 and CDR2: LGHNA, YNFKEQ. The CDR3 extends over 17 amino acids.

This clonotype appeared a few times. The V gene is TRBV7-9, the J gene TRBJ1-2; TRBD1 aligns across 7 bases. The CDR3 totals 14 residues. After removal of 6 bases from V and 3 bases from J, the junction contained 7 bases not matched to a gene. Germline loops: CDR1 SEHNR, CDR2 FQNEAQ (reference sequence). The CDR3 spells CASSLTGTDYGYTF. CDR3 in DNA: TGTGCCAGCAGTTTAACGGGGACAGACTATGGCTACACCTTC.

This clonotype was seen at least ten times. The V gene is TRBV7-8, the J gene TRBJ2-7; D is ambiguous. V lost 1 base and J lost 0, with 7 bases in between. Germline loops: CDR1 SGHVS, CDR2 FQNEAQ. This CDR3 contains 14 residues. CDR3 bases: TGTGCCAGCAGCTTAGTTCCCGCCTCCTACGAGCAGTACGTC. Translation: CASSLVPASYEQYV.

The V and J genes are TRBV27 and TRBJ2-2; TRBD1 might be the D (5 bases). The germline V gene encodes CDR1 MNHEY and CDR2 SMNVEV (reference sequence). This CDR3 is 15 amino acids long. V was cut by 0 bases and J by 7 bases, with 12 bases left in between. CDR3 loop: CASSLSPGSIGELFF. The CDR3 region has the DNA TGTGCCAGCAGTTTATCGCCAGGGTCGATCGGGGAGCTGTTTTTT.

This clonotype was observed a few times. The CDR3 loop is CASSPHRNPEAFF. DNA for the CDR3: TGTGCCAGCAGTCCCCACAGGAATCCTGAAGCTTTCTTT. The chain carries TRBV27 and TRBJ1-1, with TRBD1 as a possible D gene (5 bases). The CDR3 length is 13 residues. V lost 5 bases, J lost 6 bases, and 13 bases lay in between. CDR1 and CDR2 from the germline V gene are MNHEY and SMNVEV (reference sequence).

This clonotype showed up many times. The chain uses TRBV25-1 and TRBJ2-7; 8 nucleotides agree with TRBD2. CDR1 is MGHDK and CDR2 is SYGVNS in the germline V gene. The CDR3 length is 15 residues. Germline trimming cut 6 bases from V and 4 bases from J; bases unmatched to any gene: 11. The DNA of the CDR3 is TGTGCCAGCAGCACCCGGGGGGGCGCGGGATACGAGCAGTACTTC. Translating gives CASSTRGGAGYEQYF.

Ten or more counts support this clonotype. One end of the junction does not line up with germline, which may come from a read error. J is TRBJ2-3 and V is TRBV9, with a tentative D call TRBD1 (6 bases). This CDR3 has 14 amino acids. Germline assignment: CDR1 SGDLS and CDR2 YYNGEE. The CDR3 protein is CASSNREEEDTQYF. Written as DNA, the CDR3 is TGCGCCAGCAGCAACAGGGAAGAGGAAGATACGCAGTATTTT.

By share of the sample, this clonotype is medium-sized (0.01 to 0.1%). The chain is built from TRBV7-8 and TRBJ2-2; 8 nucleotides line up with TRBD2. The CDR3 has 17 residues. The ends lost 3 bases at V and 0 bases at J; junction bases unmatched: 6. The V gene's germline CDR1 is SGHVS and CDR2 FQNEAQ. The CDR3 sequence is CASSFSRTSSNTGELFF. CDR3 sequence (DNA): TGTGCCAGCAGCTTTAGCCGGACTAGCTCGAACACCGGGGAGCTGTTTTTT.

The chain combines TRBV15 with TRBJ1-1; no definite D call. The CDR3 has 16 residues. Trimming stripped 1 base from V and 3 bases from J, with 15 bases between. From germline, CDR1 is LNHNV and CDR2 YYDKDF (reference sequence). The CDR3 DNA is TGTGCCACCAGCAGAGTAATTGAGGGTGTCGACACTGAAGCTTTCTTT. Encoded protein: CATSRVIEGVDTEAFF.

In its sample, this clonotype was seen many times. The chain couples TRBV18 to TRBJ2-2, with D perhaps matching TRBD1 (5 bases). Deletions cut 4 bases from V and 4 bases from J, with 10 bases between. Germline V gene lookup returns CDR1 KGHSH and CDR2 LQKENI. The length of the CDR3 is 14 residues. CDR3 loop: CASSLTESTGELFF. CDR3 in DNA: TGTGCCAGCTCACTGACAGAAAGCACCGGGGAGCTGTTTTTT.

The chain employs TRBV24-1 and TRBJ2-1, with 7 bases fitting TRBD1. V lost 3 bases to trimming and J lost 6 bases; unmatched junction nucleotides: 10. Germline-derived CDR1 and CDR2 are KGHDR and SFDVKD. The CDR3 loop spans 16 amino acids. Here the CDR3 reads CATSDLGTATVNEQFF. CDR3 DNA: TGTGCCACCAGTGATCTCGGGACAGCCACCGTCAATGAGCAGTTCTTC.

This clonotype has at least ten counts. The V gene is TRBV20-1, the J gene TRBJ2-7, with 7 positions matching TRBD2. Trimming at V came to 1 base and at J to 5 bases, leaving 5 bases not matched to a gene. The CDR3 runs to 13 residues. CDR1 and CDR2 (germline): DFQATT, SNEGSKA (reference sequence). DNA of the CDR3: TGCAGTGCTAGAGCCAGCGGGGACCACGAGCAGTACGTC. Translating gives CSARASGDHEQYV.

This clonotype was picked up a small number of times. The chain couples TRBV6-4 to TRBJ2-5; 16 positions agree with TRBD2. The germline CDR1 and CDR2 sequences are MRHNA and SNTAGT. The CDR3 contains 18 residues. The junction had 8 bases not matched to a gene; V was cut back by 6 bases and J by 1 base. The CDR3 here is CASSAPGLAGGAQETQYF. The DNA for the CDR3 is TGTGCCAGCAGCGCACCGGGACTAGCGGGAGGGGCCCAAGAGACCCAGTACTTC.

This clonotype was counted a few times. The V gene is TRBV27, the J gene TRBJ2-7; D gene unclear. The CDR3 runs 13 residues. CDR1 is MNHEY, CDR2 SMNVEV, per germline (reference sequence). Trimming took 7 bases from V and 1 from J, leaving 11 bases between them. The CDR3 bases are TGTGCCAGCAAGTCTGAGGAGTCCTACGAGCAGTACTTC. This encodes CASKSEESYEQYF.

The sample holds a few counts of this clonotype. CDR3 nucleotides: TGTGCCAGCAGCCCCCCGAGCCAAGAGACCCAGTACTTC. Protein product: CASSPPSQETQYF. This rearrangement joins TRBV9 to TRBJ2-5, with no clear D. This CDR3 spans 13 amino acids. CDR1 SGDLS and CDR2 YYNGEE come from the germline V gene. With 4 bases removed from V and 1 base from J, the gap between germline ends came to 8 bases. The whole variable domain, filled in from reference TRBV9 and TRBJ2-5, reads DSGVTQTPKHLITATGQRVTLRCSPRSGDLSVYWYQQSLDQGLQFLIQYYNGEERAKGNILERFSAQQFPDLHSELNLSSLELGDSALYFCASSPPSQETQYFGPGTRLLVL.

This clonotype was found many times. This sequence joins TRBV5-1 and TRBJ2-7, with TRBD2 matching over 11 bases. Looked up from germline, CDR1 is SGHRS and CDR2 is YFSETQ. The J segment lost 1 base and the V segment lost 4 bases, leaving 4 bases of the junction unmatched. CDR3 size: 15 residues. In DNA, the CDR3 is TGCGCCAGCAGCGCGGGACTAGCGGTTTCCTACGAGCAGTACGTC. It is translated as CASSAGLAVSYEQYV.

V gene TRBV27 combines with J gene TRBJ1-6; D is unresolved. The CDR3 consists of 13 residues. The ends were cut back, 7 bases at V and 10 bases at J, with 14 bases in the middle. Per the germline V gene, CDR1 is MNHEY and CDR2 is SMNVEV (reference sequence). CDR3 DNA sequence: TGTGCCAGCACCTCTGTTGGGTTCTCACCCCTCCACTTT. Protein product: CASTSVGFSPLHF.

This clonotype appeared many times. This rearrangement joins TRBV7-8 to TRBJ2-1; no reliable D call. V lost 1 base, J lost 0 bases, and 7 bases lay in between. The CDR3 consists of 15 residues. Germline V gene sequence: CDR1 SGHVS, CDR2 FQNEAQ. DNA of the CDR3: TGTGCCAGCAGCTTAGACATGAGCTCCTACAATGAGCAGTTCTTC. Its translation: CASSLDMSSYNEQFF.

V usage is TRBV20-1 and J usage is TRBJ2-1; D is possibly TRBD2 (6 bases). The CDR3 is 12 residues long. Germline CDR1 is DFQATT and CDR2 is SNEGSKA (reference sequence). Trimming cost V 0 bases and J 7 bases, with 7 bases left between them. CDR3 DNA: TGCAGTGCTAGAGATCGGGGGAATGAGCAGTTCTTC. Its translation: CSARDRGNEQFF.